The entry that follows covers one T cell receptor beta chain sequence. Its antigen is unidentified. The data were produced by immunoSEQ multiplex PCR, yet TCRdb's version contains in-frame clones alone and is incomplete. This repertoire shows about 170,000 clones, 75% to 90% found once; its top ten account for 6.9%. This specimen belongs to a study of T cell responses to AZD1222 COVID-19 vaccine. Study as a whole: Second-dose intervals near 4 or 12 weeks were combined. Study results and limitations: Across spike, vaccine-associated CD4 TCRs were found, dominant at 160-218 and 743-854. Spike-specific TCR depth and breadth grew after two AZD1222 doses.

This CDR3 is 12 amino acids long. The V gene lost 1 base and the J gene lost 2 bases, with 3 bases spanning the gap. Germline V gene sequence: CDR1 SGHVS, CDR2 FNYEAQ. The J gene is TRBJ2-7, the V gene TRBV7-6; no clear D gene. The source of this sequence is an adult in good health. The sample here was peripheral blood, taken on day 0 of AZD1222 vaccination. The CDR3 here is CASSLGTYEQYF. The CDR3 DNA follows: TGTGCCAGCAGCTTAGGTACCTACGAGCAGTACTTC.